These 27 T cell receptor beta chains were all obtained from the same sample, sequenced in a study of siplizumab effects on memory and regulatory T cells. Data came from immunoSEQ multiplex PCR; TCRdb stores just in-frame clones and leaves some out. The table shows 70,000 to 90,000 clones, with around 93% occurring only once. The sequenced sample consisted of CD8+ T cells sorted from blood. All receptors come from a human donor in good health.

The rearrangement joins TRBV4-2 to TRBJ2-1; D unresolved. Germline V gene sequence: CDR1 LGHNA, CDR2 YNFKEQ. Between the trimmed V and J ends, which lost 0 bases and 8 bases, there was a span of 11 bases. The CDR3 sequence is 14 residues long. As DNA, the CDR3 is TGTGCCAGCAGCCAAGAAGCAATTTCGGATGAGCAGTTCTTC. Protein product: CASSQEAISDEQFF.

DNA of the CDR3: TGTGCCAGCATAGCGGGACTCTTGAGCTCCTACAATGAGCAGTTCTTC. Protein: CASIAGLLSSYNEQFF. V is TRBV28 and J is TRBJ2-1; 8 nucleotides align to TRBD2. Germline V gene data show CDR1 as MDHEN and CDR2 as SYDVKM. J gave up 0 bases and V 7 bases, and 8 bases lay outside the gene matches. This CDR3 is 16 amino acids long.

The sample holds one count of this clone. V gene TRBV28 combines with J gene TRBJ1-2, with 10 positions matching TRBD1. The CDR3 loop spans 15 amino acids. The germline gives CDR1 MDHEN, CDR2 SYDVKM. The J segment lost 6 bases and the V segment lost 8 bases, leaving 12 bases of the junction unmatched. The CDR3 bases are TGTGCCAGCGTAAAAACCGGGACAGGGGTTGATGGCTACACCTTC. Amino acids: CASVKTGTGVDGYTF.

V gene TRBV10-3 combines with J gene TRBJ1-1, with D possibly TRBD1 on 6 matching bases. This CDR3 comprises 15 residues. Trimming took 10 bases from V and 5 from J, leaving 23 bases between them. The V gene's germline CDR1 is ENHRY and CDR2 SYGVKD. The CDR3 is CATKMVTGIWTEAFF. The CDR3 nucleotides are TGTGCCACGAAAATGGTCACAGGGATCTGGACTGAAGCTTTCTTT.

V gene TRBV29-1 combines with J gene TRBJ2-1; D gene unclear. V was clipped by 0 bases and J by 5 bases, with 2 bases between them. Germline values: CDR1 SQVTM, CDR2 ANQGSEA. The CDR3 covers 11 residues. DNA of the CDR3: TGCAGCGTTGAAGACGACAATGAGCAGTTCTTC. Encoded protein: CSVEDDNEQFF.

This rearrangement joins TRBV2 to TRBJ2-7; no reliable D call. Trimming cost V 1 base and J 5 bases, with 9 bases left between them. The CDR3 has 13 residues. Germline CDR1 is SNHLY and CDR2 is FYNNEI. The CDR3 nucleotides read TGTGCCAGCAGTGAAGGCCGCCTCAACGAGCAGTACTTC. Its translation is CASSEGRLNEQYF.

CDR3: CASSYGANNEQFF. CDR3 DNA sequence: TGTGCCAGCAGTTACGGAGCTAACAATGAGCAGTTCTTC. The chain is built from TRBV6-5 and TRBJ2-1; D is uncertain. Germline CDR1 reads MNHEY; CDR2 reads SVGAGI. V shed 2 bases and J shed 5 bases, with 7 bases lying between them. CDR3 size: 13 residues.

The CDR3 bases are TGTGCCACCAGCGAGGTGTTGGGAGAGACCCAGTACTTC. Its protein product is CATSEVLGETQYF. The rearrangement joins TRBV15 to TRBJ2-5; no definite D call. Germline V gene lookup returns CDR1 LNHNV and CDR2 YYDKDF (reference sequence). This CDR3 region has 13 residues. Trimming stripped 5 bases from V and 4 bases from J, with 11 bases between.

The chain uses TRBV9 and TRBJ1-1; 7 nucleotides agree with TRBD1. Looked up from germline, CDR1 is SGDLS and CDR2 is YYNGEE. There are 13 residues in the CDR3. V trimming: 3 bases; J trimming: 6 bases; junction bases outside the gene matches: 5. CDR3 region: CASSGYRGPEAFF. DNA of the CDR3: TGTGCCAGCAGCGGCTACAGGGGACCTGAAGCTTTCTTT.

The gene calls are TRBV5-1 and TRBJ2-6; 10 nucleotides line up with TRBD2. Per the germline V gene, CDR1 is SGHRS and CDR2 is YFSETQ. The ends lost 4 bases at V and 11 bases at J; junction bases unmatched: 9. The CDR3 consists of 15 residues. The CDR3 bases are TGCGCCAGCAGCGACCCTAGCGGGGGTACAGACGTCCTGACTTTC. Amino acids: CASSDPSGGTDVLTF.

The chain recombines TRBV6-5 with TRBJ1-6; 10 bases align to TRBD1. Trimming at V came to 5 bases and at J to 5 bases, leaving 3 bases not matched to a gene. Germline V gene sequence: CDR1 MNHEY, CDR2 SVGAGI. The length of the CDR3 is 15 residues. The CDR3 loop is CASSTGQGNNSPLHF. In DNA form, the CDR3 reads TGTGCCAGCAGTACGGGACAGGGGAATAATTCACCCCTCCACTTT.

The chain uses TRBV18 and TRBJ2-5; 7 positions agree with TRBD1. Losses at the gene ends were 6 bases for V and 2 bases for J; bases not matched to a gene: 6. CDR1 and CDR2 from the germline V gene are KGHSH and LQKENI. CDR3 length: 14 amino acids. This CDR3 is CASSPRQGQETQYF. The DNA of the CDR3 is TGTGCCAGCTCTCCTAGACAGGGTCAAGAGACCCAGTACTTC.

This chain uses TRBV4-3 with TRBJ2-3; 7 bases align to TRBD2. The CDR3 extends over 16 amino acids. With V trimmed by 1 base and J by 0 bases, 4 bases remained unmatched. The germline CDR1 and CDR2 sequences are LGHNA and YSLEER. The CDR3 loop reads CASSQGLAVSTDTQYF. The DNA for the CDR3 is TGCGCCAGCAGCCAAGGGCTAGCGGTGAGCACAGATACGCAGTATTTT.

DNA of the CDR3: TGTGCCAGCAGCGGGACTAGCGGGGGGTTTAGCACAGATACGCAGTATTTT. This gives the protein CASSGTSGGFSTDTQYF. J is TRBJ2-3 and V is TRBV11-2, with 15 nucleotides matching TRBD2. The germline V gene has CDR1 SGHAT and CDR2 FQNNGV. V lost 5 bases and J lost 0; bases outside the gene matches: 3. The CDR3 is 17 residues long. The full variable domain, in which reference TRBV11-2 and TRBJ2-3 provide the parts outside the CDR3, is EAGVAQSPRYKIIEKRQSVAFWCNPISGHATLYWYQQILGQGPKLLIQFQNNGVVDDSQLPKDRFSAERLKGVDSTLKIQPAKLEDSAVYLCASSGTSGGFSTDTQYFGPGTRLTVL.

The chain links TRBV5-3 to TRBJ2-7; 7 nucleotides match TRBD1. TRBV5-3 is recorded as an ORF, its role being uncertain. The J segment lost 7 bases and the V segment lost 0 bases, leaving 10 bases of the junction unmatched. The CDR3 spans 15 residues. The CDR3 spells CARSLAETGPKEQYF. The CDR3 DNA reads TGTGCCAGAAGCTTGGCTGAGACAGGGCCCAAAGAGCAGTACTTC.

This clone was seen once. The V and J genes are TRBV20-1 and TRBJ1-2; D is unclear. This CDR3 has 11 amino acids. V was clipped by 2 bases and J by 8 bases, with 9 bases between them. CDR1 is DFQATT and CDR2 is SNEGSKA in the germline V gene (reference sequence). Here the CDR3 reads CSARSRRGYTF. The CDR3 DNA is TGCAGTGCTAGAAGCAGGAGAGGCTACACCTTC.

The rearrangement joins TRBV7-7 to TRBJ2-2; D ambiguous. V lost 5 bases and J lost 2, with 6 bases in between. The CDR3 is made up of 13 amino acids. CDR1 is SSHAT and CDR2 is FNYEAQ in the germline V gene (reference sequence). CDR3 in amino acids: CASSPRNTGELFF. CDR3 DNA: TGTGCCAGCAGCCCCCGAAACACCGGGGAGCTGTTTTTT. Supplemented by reference TRBV7-7 and TRBJ2-2, the full variable domain reads GAGVSQSPRYKVTKRGQDVTLRCDPISSHATLYWYQQALGQGPEFLTYFNYEAQPDKSGLPSDRFSAERPEGSISTLTIQRTEQRDSAMYRCASSPRNTGELFFGEGSRLTVL.

J is TRBJ2-5 and V is TRBV11-1; D remains ambiguous. Germline V gene lookup returns CDR1 SGHAT and CDR2 FQDESV (reference sequence). The CDR3 is 15 residues long. Trimming took 1 base from V and 4 from J, leaving 13 bases between them. The CDR3 sequence is CASSLGSATIETQYF. CDR3 in DNA: TGTGCCAGCAGCTTAGGTTCAGCAACCATAGAGACCCAGTACTTC.

This chain joins TRBV7-6 and TRBJ2-1; the D gene is possibly TRBD1 (5 bases). The CDR3 is 14 residues long. The V and J ends lost 1 base and 4 bases respectively, with 8 bases between them. The germline gives CDR1 SGHVS, CDR2 FNYEAQ. CDR3 DNA: TGTGCCAGCAGCTTAGGGGGCCAGTACAATGAGCAGTTCTTC. It yields the protein CASSLGGQYNEQFF.

V is TRBV15 and J is TRBJ2-1, with 7 bases fitting TRBD1. Germline values: CDR1 LNHNV, CDR2 YYDKDF (reference sequence). CDR3 length equals 14 residues. V shed 8 bases, J shed 6 bases, and the junction held 10 bases outside the gene matches. CDR3 nucleotide sequence: TGTGCCACCGGGGCCAGGGGGAGTAGCAATGAGCAGTTCTTC. It codes for CATGARGSSNEQFF.

V gene TRBV7-9 combines with J gene TRBJ2-7; 7 bases map to TRBD1. The CDR3 consists of 12 residues. V dropped 8 bases and J dropped 6; count of bases not matched to a gene: 7. The germline CDR1 and CDR2 sequences are SEHNR and FQNEAQ (reference sequence). CDR3 sequence: CASRQGEREQYF. In nucleotides, the CDR3 is TGTGCCAGCCGACAGGGAGAGCGCGAGCAGTACTTC.

The V call is TRBV30, the J call TRBJ2-4; either TRBD1 or TRBD2 may fit D (5 bases each). Trimming removed 7 bases from V and 4 bases from J, with 11 bases in between. Per the germline V gene, CDR1 is GTSNPN and CDR2 is SVGIG (reference sequence). The CDR3 sequence is 12 residues long. CDR3 sequence: CAYSGPKNIQYF. The CDR3, as DNA: TGTGCCTACTCGGGACCAAAAAACATTCAGTACTTC.

The CDR3 is CASKTGILMNTEAFF. The CDR3 DNA reads as TGTGCCAGTAAAACAGGTATCTTGATGAACACTGAAGCTTTCTTT. The V call is TRBV19, the J call TRBJ1-1, with TRBD1 as a possible D gene (5 bases). V was clipped by 7 bases and J by 0 bases, with 15 bases between them. The CDR3 spans 15 residues. CDR1 is LNHDA and CDR2 is SQIVND in the germline V gene (reference sequence).

The DNA of the CDR3 is TGTGCCAGCGTCTCTAATGAAAAACTGTTTTTT. Translating gives CASVSNEKLFF. The V and J genes are TRBV7-9 and TRBJ1-4; D remains ambiguous. Trimming left V 8 bases short and J 3 bases short, with 4 bases between. Looked up from germline, CDR1 is SEHNR and CDR2 is FQNEAQ (reference sequence). This CDR3 region has 11 residues.

The chain recombines TRBV23-1 with TRBJ1-4, with TRBD1 as a possible D gene (5 bases). TRBV23-1 is identified as an open reading frame with a role that is uncertain. The CDR3 covers 16 residues. The V and J ends lost 4 bases and 0 bases respectively, with 12 bases between them. The CDR3 reads CASSLGDGTTNEKLFF. CDR3 sequence (DNA): TGCGCCAGCAGTCTAGGGGACGGGACAACTAATGAAAAACTGTTTTTT.

The V call is TRBV5-6, the J call TRBJ2-7; D ambiguous. The CDR3 totals 14 residues. The germline gives CDR1 SGHDT, CDR2 YYEEEE. V dropped 0 bases and J dropped 7 bases, with 14 bases sitting between them. The CDR3 DNA reads TGTGCCAGCAGCTTGGTGGCTCCCTCTAGTGAGCAGTACTTC. This gives the protein CASSLVAPSSEQYF.

The V call is TRBV9, the J call TRBJ2-3, with TRBD2 as a possible D gene (5 bases). V was trimmed by 0 bases and J by 5 bases, leaving 7 bases between them. CDR1 and CDR2 (germline): SGDLS, YYNGEE. There are 13 residues in the CDR3. Here the CDR3 reads CASSVEGEDTQYF. In nucleotides, the CDR3 is TGTGCCAGCAGCGTAGAGGGAGAAGATACGCAGTATTTT. Together with reference TRBV9 and TRBJ2-3, the CDR3 gives the full variable domain: DSGVTQTPKHLITATGQRVTLRCSPRSGDLSVYWYQQSLDQGLQFLIQYYNGEERAKGNILERFSAQQFPDLHSELNLSSLELGDSALYFCASSVEGEDTQYFGPGTRLTVL.